A selection of T cell receptor beta chains follows, all from one sample in a study of blood T cells in healthy people across ages. Each CDR3 protein is one row after TCRdb ran MiXCR on the 5' RACE reads. The sample yields more than 650,000 distinct CDR3 sequences, over 20% seen once. Sequenced sample: blood. The receptors derive from a man aged 70 or older in good health. Both conserved end residues are part of each CDR3. A D gene is named only where the DNA matches it firmly. Part of the rows lack a size; the others show once, few, many or a class for expanded clones.

J gene	V gene	clone size	D gene	CDR3 protein	CDR3 DNA
TRBJ2-3	TRBV10-2	.	.	CASSLSNPDTQYF	TGCGCCAGCAGTCTGAGCAATCCAGATACGCAGTATTTT
TRBJ2-3	TRBV6-6	few	.	CASRPGLSRDTQYF	TGTGCCAGCAGACCCGGACTCTCCAGAGATACGCAGTATTTT
TRBJ2-3	TRBV5-1	few	.	CASSPQGPNPDTQYF	TGCGCCAGCAGCCCCCAGGGCCCCAACCCAGATACGCAGTATTTT
TRBJ1-2	TRBV7-9	few	.	CASSQKVVGYGYTF	TGTGCCAGCAGCCAAAAGGTGGTTGGCTATGGCTACACCTTC
TRBJ1-2	TRBV12-3/TRBV12-4	.	.	CASSSTGGGNYGYTF	TGTGCCAGCAGTTCCACAGGAGGTGGGAACTATGGCTACACCTTC
TRBJ1-2	TRBV28	.	.	CASSSSGTQRVYGYTF	TGTGCCAGCAGTTCCTCGGGGACCCAACGTGTCTATGGCTACACCTTC
TRBJ2-3	TRBV6-6	.	.	CASSYGVFADTQYF	TGTGCCAGCAGTTACGGGGTATTCGCAGATACGCAGTATTTT
TRBJ1-5	TRBV24-1	.	.	CATSATGGQKSNQPQHF	TGTGCCACCAGCGCCACGGGGGGGCAGAAAAGCAATCAGCCCCAGCATTTT
TRBJ2-3	TRBV5-1	few	.	CASSSEGRDTIDTQYF	TGCGCCAGCAGCTCGGAAGGCCGGGACACCATAGATACGCAGTATTTT
TRBJ2-1	TRBV20-1	.	.	CSADPLTFLDTYNEQFF	TGCAGTGCTGATCCCTTAACCTTCTTGGACACCTACAATGAGCAGTTCTTC
TRBJ1-5	TRBV4-1	few	TRBD1	CASSHGTENQPQHF	TGCGCCAGCAGCCATGGGACAGAGAATCAGCCCCAGCATTTT
TRBJ2-5	TRBV18	few	.	CASSQVGLETQYF	TGTGCCAGCTCACAAGTCGGCTTGGAGACCCAGTACTTC
TRBJ2-5	TRBV6-1	few	.	CASSESRTQYF	TGTGCCAGCAGTGAATCCAGAACCCAGTACTTC
TRBJ2-3	TRBV11-2	many	.	CASSLAGSVTDTQYF	TGTGCCAGCAGCTTAGCAGGGTCAGTCACAGATACGCAGTATTTT
TRBJ1-5	TRBV12-3/TRBV12-4	few	TRBD1	CASSLGQGKHQPQHF	TGTGCCAGCAGTTTAGGACAGGGGAAACATCAACCCCAGCATTTT
TRBJ1-2	TRBV5-5	few	.	CASSFSPANPNYGYTF	TGTGCCAGCAGCTTCTCTCCAGCGAACCCAAACTATGGCTACACCTTC
TRBJ2-7	TRBV12-3/TRBV12-4	.	TRBD1	CASRGQGDEQYF	TGTGCCAGCAGAGGACAGGGGGACGAGCAGTACTTC
TRBJ1-2	TRBV29-1	.	.	CSVEVQHYGYTF	TGCAGCGTTGAAGTCCAGCACTATGGCTACACCTTC
TRBJ2-2	TRBV29-1	few	TRBD1	CSVEARGTGGRGELFF	TGCAGCGTTGAAGCGCGAGGGACAGGGGGCCGAGGGGAGCTGTTTTTT
TRBJ2-1	TRBV29-1	.	TRBD2	CSVQAGTYNEQFF	TGCAGCGTGCAAGCGGGAACCTACAATGAGCAGTTCTTC
TRBJ1-2	TRBV28	few	TRBD1	CASSLMDRVDGHTF	TGTGCCAGCAGTTTGATGGACAGGGTGGATGGCCACACCTTC
TRBJ2-3	TRBV18	.	TRBD2	CASSRGLDSDTQYF	TGTGCCAGCTCAAGAGGACTAGATTCAGATACGCAGTATTTT
TRBJ1-4	TRBV12-3/TRBV12-4	once	TRBD1	CASSLHRGNEKLFF	TGTGCCAGCAGTTTGCACAGGGGCAATGAAAAACTGTTTTTT
TRBJ2-3	TRBV10-3	.	.	CAISESKLSPDTQYF	TGTGCCATCAGTGAGTCGAAGCTTAGCCCGGATACGCAGTATTTT
TRBJ2-5	TRBV5-1	many	TRBD1	CASSLLQGVQETQYF	TGCGCCAGCAGCTTGTTACAGGGGGTCCAAGAGACCCAGTACTTC
TRBJ1-3	TRBV7-6	.	.	CASSLAEGPNTIYF	TGTGCCAGCAGCTTAGCGGAGGGACCAAACACCATATATTTT
TRBJ2-3	TRBV5-1	many	.	CASTLDSYSTDTQYF	TGCGCCAGCACCTTGGACAGCTATAGCACAGATACGCAGTATTTT
TRBJ2-3	TRBV24-1	many	.	CATSLTGTGTDTQYF	TGTGCCACCAGTTTAACGGGAACTGGCACAGATACGCAGTATTTT
TRBJ1-5	TRBV9	.	.	CASSTRALSTDTQHF	TGTGCCAGCAGCACCCGGGCCCTCAGCACAGATACGCAGCATTTT
TRBJ2-1	TRBV11-2	many	.	CASSLVSGLYNEQFF	TGTGCCAGCAGCTTAGTAAGCGGGCTATACAATGAGCAGTTCTTC
TRBJ2-1	TRBV5-5	few	.	CASSLGGGLRNEQFF	TGTGCCAGCAGCTTGGGTGGGGGGCTAAGGAATGAGCAGTTCTTC
TRBJ2-1	TRBV3-1	few	.	CASSQGSNNEQFF	TGTGCCAGCAGCCAAGGTAGCAACAATGAGCAGTTCTTC
TRBJ2-3	TRBV7-2	.	.	CASSLGGTITDTQYF	TGTGCCAGCAGCTTAGGCGGGACCATCACAGATACGCAGTATTTT
TRBJ2-1	TRBV20-1	.	.	CSAREQEYNERFF	TGCAGTGCTAGAGAGCAGGAATACAATGAGCGGTTCTTC
TRBJ2-7	TRBV24-1	.	.	CATSDSGQGVSYEQYF	TGTGCCACCAGTGATTCGGGGCAGGGAGTCTCCTACGAGCAGTACTTC
TRBJ2-1	TRBV9	.	TRBD2	CASSVGGGTGNEQFF	TGTGCCAGCAGCGTAGGGGGAGGGACGGGGAATGAGCAGTTCTTC
TRBJ2-4	TRBV28	.	.	CASSLGVVRGIQNIQYF	TGTGCCAGCAGTTTAGGGGTGGTCCGGGGCATACAAAACATTCAGTACTTC
TRBJ2-3	TRBV4-1	few	.	CASSQVLTGTETDTQYF	TGCGCCAGCAGCCAAGTTCTCACAGGGACGGAGACAGATACGCAGTATTTT
TRBJ2-7	TRBV5-1	few	.	CASRQGRNEQYF	TGCGCCAGCAGACAGGGAAGGAACGAGCAGTACTTC
TRBJ2-3	TRBV21-1	few	.	CASSKAGVGTDTQYF	TGTGCCAGCAGCAAAGCGGGCGTAGGCACAGATACGCAGTATTTT
TRBJ2-3	TRBV5-4	once	TRBD2	CASSEGGVYTDTQYF	TGTGCCAGCAGCGAGGGAGGGGTATACACAGATACGCAGTATTTT
TRBJ2-7	TRBV14	few	TRBD1	CASSRNNRGSYEQYF	TGTGCCAGCAGCCGGAATAACAGGGGCAGCTACGAGCAGTACTTC
TRBJ2-7	TRBV10-3	.	.	CAISDIAPASNYEQYF	TGTGCCATCAGTGATATCGCCCCCGCTAGTAATTACGAGCAGTACTTC
TRBJ1-1	TRBV7-6	.	.	CASSYRTEYTEAFF	TGTGCCAGCAGCTACCGGACAGAGTACACTGAAGCTTTCTTT
TRBJ2-5	TRBV2	many	.	CASSGESRGTQYF	TGTGCCAGCTCCGGGGAATCTCGGGGGACCCAGTACTTC
TRBJ2-3	TRBV20-1	.	TRBD2	CSASPPSGTGTQYF	TGCAGTGCTAGCCCCCCTAGCGGCACGGGTACGCAGTATTTT
TRBJ1-5	TRBV20-1	.	.	CSAWTRGNQPQHF	TGCAGTGCGTGGACCCGTGGCAATCAGCCCCAGCATTTT
TRBJ2-3	TRBV3-1	many	.	CASSPTSATDTQYF	TGTGCCAGCAGCCCGACCTCAGCCACAGATACGCAGTATTTT
TRBJ1-2	TRBV12-3/TRBV12-4	few	.	CASSFRRINYGYTF	TGTGCCAGCAGTTTCAGACGAATTAACTATGGCTACACCTTC
TRBJ2-3	TRBV5-1	many	TRBD2	CASSLLLAGVTDTQYF	TGCGCCAGCAGCTTATTACTAGCGGGGGTAACAGATACGCAGTATTTT
TRBJ2-3	TRBV7-2	many	TRBD2	CASSFSGIRTDTQYF	TGTGCCAGCAGCTTTAGCGGGATTCGCACAGATACGCAGTATTTT
TRBJ1-1	TRBV20-1	.	.	CSAYDWKNTEAFF	TGCAGTGCTTACGACTGGAAAAACACTGAAGCTTTCTTT
TRBJ1-1	TRBV28	.	.	CASSVVNTEAFF	TGTGCCAGCAGTGTAGTGAACACTGAAGCTTTCTTT
TRBJ1-5	TRBV5-1	few	TRBD1	CASSWGDSGKDQPQHF	TGCGCCAGCAGCTGGGGGGACAGTGGAAAAGATCAGCCCCAGCATTTT
TRBJ1-2	TRBV12-3/TRBV12-4	few	.	CASSSDSFYGYTF	TGTGCCAGCAGTTCGGACAGCTTCTACGGCTACACCTTC
TRBJ2-3	TRBV20-1	few	.	CSARASRDTQYF	TGCAGTGCTAGAGCGTCTAGGGATACGCAGTATTTT
TRBJ1-1	TRBV5-1	.	.	CASSSHRDTEAFF	TGCGCCAGCAGCTCCCACAGGGACACTGAAGCTTTCTTT
TRBJ2-5	TRBV24-1	.	.	CATSDLEGHRQTQYF	TGTGCCACCAGTGATTTGGAAGGCCACCGGCAGACCCAGTACTTC
TRBJ2-1	TRBV20-1	many	TRBD2	CSASMGGIHNEQFF	TGCAGTGCTTCAATGGGAGGGATACACAATGAGCAGTTCTTC
TRBJ2-5	TRBV7-2	.	TRBD2	CASSLAGTSSQETQYF	TGTGCCAGCAGCTTAGCCGGGACTAGCAGCCAAGAGACCCAGTACTTC